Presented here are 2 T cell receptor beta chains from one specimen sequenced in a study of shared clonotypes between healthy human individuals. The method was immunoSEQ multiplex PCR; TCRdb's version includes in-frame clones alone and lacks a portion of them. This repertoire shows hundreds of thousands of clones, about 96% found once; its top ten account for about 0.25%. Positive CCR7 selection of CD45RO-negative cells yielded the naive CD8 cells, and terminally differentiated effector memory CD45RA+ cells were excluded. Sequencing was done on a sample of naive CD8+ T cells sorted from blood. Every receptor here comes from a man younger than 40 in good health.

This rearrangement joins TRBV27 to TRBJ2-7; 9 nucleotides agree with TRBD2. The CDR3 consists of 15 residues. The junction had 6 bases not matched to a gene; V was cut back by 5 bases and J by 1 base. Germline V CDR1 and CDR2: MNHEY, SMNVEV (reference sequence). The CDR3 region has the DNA TGTGCCAGCAGTGTAGCGGGAGTAGGTTCCTACGAGCAGTACTTC. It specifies CASSVAGVGSYEQYF.

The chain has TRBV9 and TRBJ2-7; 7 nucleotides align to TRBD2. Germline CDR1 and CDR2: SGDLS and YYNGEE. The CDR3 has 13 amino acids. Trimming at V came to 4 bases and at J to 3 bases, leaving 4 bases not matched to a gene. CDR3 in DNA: TGTGCCAGCAGCCTGACGGGAGGCTACGAGCAGTACTTC. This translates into CASSLTGGYEQYF.